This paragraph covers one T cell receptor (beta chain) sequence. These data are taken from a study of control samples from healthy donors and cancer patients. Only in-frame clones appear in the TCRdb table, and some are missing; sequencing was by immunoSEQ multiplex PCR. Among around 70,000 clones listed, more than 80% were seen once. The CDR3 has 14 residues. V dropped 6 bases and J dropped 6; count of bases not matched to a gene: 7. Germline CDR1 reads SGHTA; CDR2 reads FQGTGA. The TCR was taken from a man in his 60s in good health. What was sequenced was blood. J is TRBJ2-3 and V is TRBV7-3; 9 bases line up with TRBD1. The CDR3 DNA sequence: TGTGCCAGCAGTAAGGGACAGGGCTCGGATACGCAGTATTTT. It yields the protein CASSKGQGSDTQYF.